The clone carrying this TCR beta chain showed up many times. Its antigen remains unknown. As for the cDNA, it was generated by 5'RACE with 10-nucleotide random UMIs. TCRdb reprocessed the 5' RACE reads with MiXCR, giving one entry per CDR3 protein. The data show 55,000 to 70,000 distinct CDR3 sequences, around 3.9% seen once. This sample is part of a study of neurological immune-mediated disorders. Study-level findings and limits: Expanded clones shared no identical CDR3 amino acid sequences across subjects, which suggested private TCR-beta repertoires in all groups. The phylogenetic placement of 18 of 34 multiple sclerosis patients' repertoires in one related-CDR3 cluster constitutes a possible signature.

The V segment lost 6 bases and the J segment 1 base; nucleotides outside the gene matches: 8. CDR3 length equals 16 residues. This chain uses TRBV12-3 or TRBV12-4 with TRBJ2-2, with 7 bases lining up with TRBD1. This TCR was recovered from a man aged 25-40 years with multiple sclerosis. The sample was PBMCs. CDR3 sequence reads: CASRTQGSLNTGELFF. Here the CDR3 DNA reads TGTGCCAGCAGAACACAGGGGTCGTTGAACACCGGGGAGCTGTTTTTT.